What follows is one T cell receptor beta chain and its context. Seattle-derived patients entered the study during active infection and were followed longitudinally. This entry comes from a study of blood T cell repertoires in COVID-19. Sequenced by immunoSEQ multiplex PCR; TCRdb stores in-frame clones only, minus some. The data contain about 500,000 clones, around 90% of them singletons. CDR1 is SGHAT and CDR2 is FQDESV in the germline V gene (reference sequence). The CDR3 has 14 residues. V lost 6 bases to trimming and J lost 8 bases; unmatched junction nucleotides: 11. Material: peripheral blood. The V gene is TRBV11-1, the J gene TRBJ1-1, with 8 nucleotides matching TRBD1. This TCR came from a woman aged 50 to 65 with COVID-19, enrolled during active disease. CDR3 bases: TGTGCCAGCAGTAGGACAGGGTCCCTCGGGGAAGCTTTCTTT. It translates to CASSRTGSLGEAFF.